This T cell receptor beta chain was identified during a study of radiation and T cells in renal cell carcinoma (TCRdb year 2020). Concerning the study at large: In total, some 50 samples, comprising 26 tumors and some 27 peripheral blood samples, were subjected to TCR beta sequencing. Across all 53 samples, 3,800,000 or so unique CDR3 nucleotide sequences encoding 2,658,974 unique CDR3 amino acid sequences were identified. The investigation overall reported the following: In blood, the top tumor clonotypes increased between baseline and 2 weeks post-radiation and then shrank by 4 weeks, which suggests that tumor-resident clones expanded only transiently. Because no pretreatment tumor biopsies were available, whether clonotypes were present in the tumor at baseline could not be determined. Intratumoral heterogeneity went uncaptured because the only tumor material available was small regions of about 1 g. Compared with controls, irradiated tumors had higher TCR clonality, as the top 100 clonotypes made up an average of approximately 54% of the repertoire, versus about 40% in nephrectomy-only tumors. Irradiated tumors contained more dominant CDR3 motifs, and these motifs occupied a larger share of the repertoire than in control tumors. Because the trial had a single-armed design, the trial could not examine how radiation dose or scheduling affected the TCR repertoire.

The time point label corresponds to: tumor resected at nephrectomy. This specimen's treatment or condition label, interpreted: 15 Gy SBRT to primary tumor, nephrectomy 4 weeks later. The samples were drawn from a clinical trial, where primary renal cell carcinomas were treated with 15 Gy of stereotactic body radiation therapy and then removed by nephrectomy 4 weeks afterward. Every patient's renal cell carcinoma showed clear cell pathology. The tumors were dissociated mechanically, digested with collagenase/hyaluronidase at 37 degrees C, processed in gentleMACS C tubes, and kept in liquid nitrogen. The QIAamp DNA Blood Mini Kit (Qiagen) was used to prepare genomic DNA for TCR sequencing. Only samples passing all quality control checks were included in the analyses. TCR beta libraries were generated from genomic DNA with the immunoSEQ kit, following the manufacturer's recommendations. Library preparation used a first multiplex PCR with proprietary primers, then a second PCR adding unique barcodes, with bead cleanups after each round. A positive control reaction and a negative control reaction, both provided in the kit, were run with every batch of samples. The final libraries were assessed on an Agilent 4200 TapeStation D1000 ScreenTape, pooled by volume, and quantified by qPCR. Sequencing was performed on an Illumina NextSeq500 with a MidOutput 150-cycle cartridge, and 156 Read1 and 15 Index1 cycles were run with kit custom primers. The pooled library was loaded at around 1 pM, and roughly 18% PhiX control was spiked in. The authors' pipeline ran thus. The vendor-processed data were analyzed in R, and a clonotype was defined as all T cells that share the same CDR3 nucleotide sequence. For clone abundance analyses, frequencies were normalized to the 10,000 most abundant clones per sample. Public T cell clones, which averaged fewer than five per sample, were excluded before analysis. Dominant motifs were analyzed with ImmunoMap using the PAM10 matrix, a gap penalty of 30, and a homology threshold of 0.3, and motifs with a cumulative frequency of at least 0.01 were considered dominant. A difference in abundance of at least 32-fold between compartments was used to define tumor-enriched and baseline blood-enriched clonotypes. The Baroni-Urbani and Buser coefficient was used to measure tumor-blood repertoire similarity, and groups were compared with two-tailed Wilcoxon tests in R. TCRdb's version of the immuneACCESS table is confined to in-frame rearrangements and falls short of the full clone set. An unresolved V gene accounts for under half of the shortfall where checked; the remainder is of unknown origin. For V, J and clone size, that table is used; D and trimming come from the DNA. Within this sample are about 16,000 clones, with approximately 48% of them counted one time only. Of the sample, less than 50% falls within the top ten clones.

From its cysteine to its phenylalanine, the CDR3 spans 17 amino acids. CDR3 DNA only is kept here, 51 bases in frame from base 1. CDR1 and CDR2, per the germline V gene (reference sequence), are SSHAT and FNYEAQ. The trim is 5 bases for V and 5 bases for J, with a gap of 19 bases between the germline ends. As concerns this clone: It lacks a known antigen. Base qualities are not recorded, but no much larger clone differs from it by a single base.

The origin of this receptor is a woman aged 55-69 years with renal cell carcinoma. The receptor chain draws on TRBV7-7 and TRBJ2-6, with the identity of the D gene unclear. The starting material was tumor tissue, obtained from a patient whose treatment included radiotherapy and nephrectomy. The DNA is TGTGCCAGCAGCCCGCTTCGGCCACAAAGTCGGGCCAACGTCCTGACTTTC. This codes for CASSPLRPQSRANVLTF. The full variable domain, completed from the reference TRBV7-7 and TRBJ2-6 proteins outside the CDR3, reads GAGVSQSPRYKVTKRGQDVTLRCDPISSHATLYWYQQALGQGPEFLTYFNYEAQPDKSGLPSDRFSAERPEGSISTLTIQRTEQRDSAMYRCASSPLRPQSRANVLTFGAGSRLTVL.